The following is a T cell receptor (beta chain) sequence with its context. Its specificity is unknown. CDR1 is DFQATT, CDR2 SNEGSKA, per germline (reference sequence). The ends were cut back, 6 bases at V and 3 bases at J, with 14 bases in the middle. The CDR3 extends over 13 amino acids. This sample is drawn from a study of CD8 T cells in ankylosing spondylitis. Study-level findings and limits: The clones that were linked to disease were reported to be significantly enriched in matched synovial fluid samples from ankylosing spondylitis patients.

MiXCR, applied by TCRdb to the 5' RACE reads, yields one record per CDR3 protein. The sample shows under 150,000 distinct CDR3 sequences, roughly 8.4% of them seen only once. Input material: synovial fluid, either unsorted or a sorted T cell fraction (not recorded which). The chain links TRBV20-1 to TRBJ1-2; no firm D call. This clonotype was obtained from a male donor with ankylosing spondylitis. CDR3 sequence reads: CSAAFVRDYGYTF. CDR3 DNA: TGCAGTGCGGCCTTTGTGAGGGACTATGGCTACACCTTC.